The entry below describes one TCR beta chain. Antigen specificity is unknown. This sample was included in a study of cytomegalovirus exposure and HLA in healthy donors. 13 Jbeta primers and 60 Vbeta primers were used for the PCR. Only in-frame clones appear in the TCRdb table, and some are missing; sequencing was by immunoSEQ multiplex PCR. The repertoire has 210,000 or so clones, 77% of them found once; the top ten carry less than 2.5%. V lost 6 bases and J lost 4, with 13 bases in between. The CDR3 spans 15 residues. The germline CDR1 and CDR2 sequences are LNHDA and SQIVND (reference sequence). Broader study findings: As a later analysis revealed, most CMV-associated TCR beta chains appeared HLA-restricted.

The sample was PBMCs. This rearrangement joins TRBV19 to TRBJ1-6, with D perhaps TRBD1 (6 bases). The receptor was derived from a woman aged 30 to 39 in good health and CMV-seropositive. The CDR3 DNA is TGTGCCAGTAGCCTTCGGACAGAGTATAATTCACCCCTCCACTTT. Amino acid sequence: CASSLRTEYNSPLHF.